These 30 T cell receptor beta chains share one sample of origin, sequenced in a study of T cells in Graves' hyperthyroidism and ophthalmopathy. Using RNA transcripts as the source, TCR beta CDR3 regions were amplified. The HTBI primer set drove a first-round RT-PCR of the TCR CDR3. MiXCR was run by TCRdb on the multiplex PCR reads, yielding one entry per CDR3 protein. This sample has fewer than 400,000 distinct CDR3 sequences; around a quarter occur once, and the top ten carry about 70%. Source material: blood. These receptors came from a man aged 50-60 years with Graves' hyperthyroidism.

This sequence joins TRBV27 and TRBJ1-4, with a weak D call TRBD1 (6 bases). CDR1 is MNHEY and CDR2 is SMNVEV in the germline V gene (reference sequence). Deletions cut 5 bases from V and 5 bases from J, with 9 bases between. The CDR3 loop spans 13 amino acids. CDR3 amino acids: CASSKDRNEKLFF. DNA of the CDR3: TGTGCCAGCAGTAAAGACAGGAATGAAAAACTGTTTTTT.

The chain carries TRBV7-3 and TRBJ1-2; the D is unclear. The length of the CDR3 is 13 residues. Looked up from germline, CDR1 is SGHTA and CDR2 is FQGTGA. V gave up 4 bases and J gave up 5 bases, with 11 bases separating them. CDR3 nucleotides: TGTGCCAGCAGCTCCGGGAGAGAATATGGCTACACCTTC. This gives the protein CASSSGREYGYTF.

The chain links TRBV20-1 to TRBJ2-7, with 10 bases lining up with TRBD2. V dropped 1 base and J dropped 1; count of bases not matched to a gene: 4. Per the germline V gene, CDR1 is DFQATT and CDR2 is SNEGSKA (reference sequence). This CDR3 contains 15 residues. The CDR3 is CSARAPSGSSYEQYF. The CDR3 bases are TGCAGTGCTAGAGCACCTAGCGGGAGTTCCTACGAGCAGTACTTC.

Worth noting for this clonotype: Being one base from a much bigger clone, this may be a read error. The rearrangement uses TRBV11-1 and TRBJ2-1; 9 bases are shared with TRBD2. Germline CDR1 reads SGHAT; CDR2 reads FQDESV (reference sequence). This CDR3 region has 15 residues. The CDR3 here is CAGSSWTSDYNEQFF. The CDR3 DNA sequence: TGTGCCGGCAGCTCCTGGACTAGCGACTACAATGAGCAGTTCTTC. The variable domain in full, with the rest retrieved from reference TRBV11-1 and TRBJ2-1, is EAEVAQSPRYKITEKSQAVAFWCDPISGHATLYWYRQILGQGPELLVQFQDESVVDDSQLPKDRFSAERLKGVDSTLKIQPAELGDSAMYLCAGSSWTSDYNEQFFGPGTRLTVL.

The table lists this clonotype with a few counts. CDR3: CASSQGAGGLHEQFF. CDR3 in DNA: TGTGCCAGCAGCCAAGGTGCGGGAGGGCTTCATGAGCAGTTCTTC. The rearrangement uses TRBV6-2 or TRBV6-3 and TRBJ2-1; TRBD2 aligns across 9 bases. The length of the CDR3 is 15 residues. Trimming at V came to 6 bases and at J to 8 bases, leaving 11 bases not matched to a gene. Germline CDR1 reads MNHEY; CDR2 reads SVGEGT.

This clonotype turned up a few times. The chain couples TRBV5-1 to TRBJ2-7; TRBD2 aligns across 8 bases. CDR3 length equals 16 residues. The V gene end was trimmed by 0 bases and the J gene end by 0 bases; junction bases not matched to a gene: 5. Germline CDR1 is SGHRS and CDR2 is YFSETQ. The CDR3 spells CASSLDLAGRSYEQYF. DNA for the CDR3: TGCGCCAGCAGCTTGGACCTAGCGGGCCGCTCCTACGAGCAGTACTTC. Based on the CDR3 plus reference TRBV5-1 and TRBJ2-7, the full variable domain is KAGVTQTPRYLIKTRGQQVTLSCSPISGHRSVSWYQQTPGQGLQFLFEYFSETQRNKGNFPGRFSGRQFSNSRSEMNVSTLELGDSALYLCASSLDLAGRSYEQYFGPGTRLTVT.

The V and J genes are TRBV6-5 and TRBJ1-1; weak D call: TRBD1 (6 bases). CDR3 length equals 11 residues. Deletions cut 4 bases from V and 11 bases from J, with 11 bases between. The germline V gene encodes CDR1 MNHEY and CDR2 SVGAGI. CDR3 loop: CASSLDRGAFF. The CDR3 DNA reads TGTGCCAGCAGTTTGGACAGAGGTGCTTTCTTT.

This clonotype was counted many times. The chain links TRBV11-3 to TRBJ2-5; D possibly corresponds to TRBD1 (5 bases). The CDR3 extends over 15 amino acids. Germline loops: CDR1 SGHNT, CDR2 YENEEA. Trimming removed 1 base from V and 4 bases from J, with 13 bases in between. CDR3: CASSLVGASGETQYF. CDR3 DNA: TGTGCCAGCAGCTTAGTTGGGGCATCGGGAGAGACCCAGTACTTC.

The chain links TRBV6-1 to TRBJ1-1, with D unclear. Germline V gives CDR1 MNHNS, CDR2 SASEGT. CDR3 size: 16 residues. Trimming stripped 0 bases from V and 4 bases from J, with 15 bases between. CDR3 DNA sequence: TGTGCCAGCAGTGAAGCGTGGGCGGGTGGAGGCACTGAAGCTTTCTTT. This codes for CASSEAWAGGGTEAFF.

The gene calls are TRBV19 and TRBJ2-2; TRBD2 matches at 13 bases. The CDR3 covers 16 residues. The trim removed 6 bases at V and 6 bases at J, leaving 7 bases unmatched. The germline V gene has CDR1 LNHDA and CDR2 SQIVND (reference sequence). The CDR3 reads CASRPTSGRTAGELFF. The CDR3 DNA is TGTGCCAGTAGACCGACTAGCGGGAGGACGGCCGGGGAGCTGTTTTTT.

This clonotype came up a few times. This chain's CDR3 is CASRLTGFYEQYF. CDR3 in DNA: TGTGCCAGCAGATTGACAGGGTTCTACGAGCAGTACTTC. V is TRBV6-2 or TRBV6-3 and J is TRBJ2-7; 7 nucleotides match TRBD1. From germline, CDR1 is MNHEY and CDR2 SVGEGT. The trim removed 6 bases at V and 3 bases at J, leaving 5 bases unmatched. The CDR3 is 13 amino acids.

V and J are TRBV28 and TRBJ2-7; 9 bases line up with TRBD1. The V segment lost 3 bases and the J segment 7 bases; nucleotides outside the gene matches: 10. This CDR3 region has 15 residues. Germline loops: CDR1 MDHEN, CDR2 SYDVKM. CDR3 loop: CASSLTTGGQAEQYF. In DNA form, the CDR3 reads TGTGCCAGCAGTTTGACGACAGGGGGACAAGCGGAGCAGTACTTC.

This clonotype was counted at least ten times. For the CDR3, the DNA is TGTGCCAGCAGTGCCCCAGGATCTTTTGTCTACGAGCAGTACTTC. It translates to CASSAPGSFVYEQYF. This chain uses TRBV28 with TRBJ2-7; D remains unclear. The V end lost 5 bases, the J end lost 3 bases, and 17 bases lay between the germline ends. CDR3 length equals 15 residues. Germline values: CDR1 MDHEN, CDR2 SYDVKM. The full variable domain, with the rest looked up from reference TRBV28 and TRBJ2-7, is DVKVTQSSRYLVKRTGEKVFLECVQDMDHENMFWYRQDPGLGLRLIYFSYDVKMKEKGDIPEGYSVSREKKERFSLILESASTNQTSMYLCASSAPGSFVYEQYFGPGTRLTVT.

About this clonotype itself: This may be a read error: a much more frequent sequence differs by one nucleotide. The CDR3 loop reads CASSLYSGNTEAFF. The DNA of the CDR3 is TGTGCCAGCAGTTTATATTCCGGGAACACTGAAGCTTTCTTT. This sequence joins TRBV12-3 or TRBV12-4 and TRBJ1-1; D gene unclear. V was trimmed by 2 bases and J by 1 base, leaving 8 bases between them. This CDR3 spans 14 amino acids.

There are a few counts of this clonotype. The chain is built from TRBV2 and TRBJ1-5, with D maybe TRBD1 (5 bases). Germline loops: CDR1 SNHLY, CDR2 FYNNEI. The CDR3 extends over 14 amino acids. Between the trimmed V and J ends, which lost 5 bases and 3 bases, there was a span of 11 bases. CDR3 in amino acids: CASSLGVINQPQHF. CDR3 nucleotide sequence: TGTGCCAGCAGTTTGGGGGTGATCAATCAGCCCCAGCATTTT.

As concerns this clonotype: Relative to the germline gene, one junction end is altered; a read error may explain this. This chain uses TRBV28 with TRBJ1-6; no reliable D call. This CDR3 has 16 amino acids. Germline V lookup: CDR1 MDHEN, CDR2 SYDVKM. The CDR3 DNA reads as TGTGCCAGCAGTTTAGGGGTAATCTCCTATAATTCACCCCCCCACTTT. Translating gives CASSLGVISYNSPPHF.

The chain joins TRBV18 to TRBJ1-1; no reliable D call. This CDR3 has 14 amino acids. Germline-derived CDR1 and CDR2 are KGHSH and LQKENI. V was clipped by 3 bases and J by 4 bases, with 12 bases between them. The CDR3 DNA reads TGTGCCAGCTCACCGGCAGGAATCCCCACTGAAGCTTTCTTT. Its translation: CASSPAGIPTEAFF.

The chain employs TRBV5-6 and TRBJ2-2, with 10 bases identical to TRBD2. This CDR3 contains 17 residues. V lost 1 base to trimming and J lost 3 bases; unmatched junction nucleotides: 6. Germline assignment: CDR1 SGHDT and CDR2 YYEEEE. CDR3 loop: CASSLWWTSGDTGELFF. The CDR3 DNA sequence: TGTGCCAGCAGCTTGTGGTGGACTAGCGGAGACACCGGGGAGCTGTTTTTT.

This clonotype came up a few times. The V and J genes are TRBV9 and TRBJ2-1, with TRBD2 identical over 10 bases. The CDR3 covers 15 residues. After removal of 4 bases from V and 5 bases from J, the junction contained 6 bases not matched to a gene. Germline CDR1 and CDR2: SGDLS and YYNGEE. CDR3: CASSKTSGPNNEQFF. CDR3 sequence (DNA): TGTGCCAGCAGCAAGACTAGCGGGCCAAACAATGAGCAGTTCTTC.

This clonotype showed up just once. V gene TRBV5-6 combines with J gene TRBJ2-6, with D unresolved. The germline V and J ends were trimmed by 6 bases and 2 bases, with 9 bases remaining between them. The CDR3 spans 14 residues. Germline CDR1 is SGHDT and CDR2 is YYEEEE. The CDR3 coding sequence is TGTGCCAGCACCCTTGGAGCTGGGGCCAACGTCCTGACTTTC. Translating gives CASTLGAGANVLTF.

V gene TRBV11-2 combines with J gene TRBJ1-3, with D possibly being TRBD1 (5 bases). Germline CDR1 reads SGHAT; CDR2 reads FQNNGV. There are 15 residues in the CDR3. Trimming shortened V by 7 bases and J by 5 bases, and 18 bases separated the two germline ends. This CDR3 reads CASTTGRGRRNTIYF. In nucleotides, the CDR3 is TGTGCCAGCACTACCGGCCGGGGGAGGCGAAACACCATATATTTT.

The CDR3 region is CASSQHVGNTEAFF. CDR3 sequence (DNA): TGCGCCAGCAGCCAACATGTCGGGAACACTGAAGCTTTCTTT. The V and J genes are TRBV4-1 and TRBJ1-1; D is ambiguous. Germline V gene sequence: CDR1 MGHRA, CDR2 YSYEKL. Trimming took off 2 bases at V and 1 base at J, with 8 bases between the two ends. The CDR3 is made up of 14 amino acids.

The chain is built from TRBV9 and TRBJ2-6; maybe TRBD2 (5 bases). V gave up 3 bases and J gave up 4 bases, with 11 bases separating them. Looked up from germline, CDR1 is SGDLS and CDR2 is YYNGEE. CDR3 length: 15 residues. The CDR3 DNA sequence: TGTGCCAGCAGCGCCGGGGTGTCCGGGGCCAACGTCCTGACTTTC. This encodes CASSAGVSGANVLTF.

This clonotype was seen many times. The chain links TRBV11-2 to TRBJ1-6, with 9 bases that match TRBD1. The germline gives CDR1 SGHAT, CDR2 FQNNGV. The CDR3 spans 16 residues. V trimming: 0 bases; J trimming: 8 bases; junction bases outside the gene matches: 5. CDR3 residues: CASSLEGTGSHSPLHF. In DNA form, the CDR3 reads TGTGCCAGCAGCTTAGAAGGGACAGGGAGCCATTCACCCCTCCACTTT.

V is TRBV7-3 and J is TRBJ2-3; D may be TRBD1 or TRBD2 (5 bases each). Trimming pared 5 bases from V and 2 bases from J, leaving 17 bases between. This CDR3 region has 16 residues. Germline loops: CDR1 SGHTA, CDR2 FQGTGA. The CDR3 DNA is TGTGCCAGCAGCCCACGAAGAGGGGAGTTCACAGATACGCAGTATTTT. Translation gives CASSPRRGEFTDTQYF.

This clonotype came up a few times. Germline and junction disagree at one end, which may indicate a read error. The rearrangement links TRBV5-1 to TRBJ2-7; TRBD1 or TRBD2 may be the D gene (5 bases each). This CDR3 has 14 amino acids. Germline CDR1 reads SGHRS; CDR2 reads YFSETQ. The chain's CDR3 is CASSLGGTLYGQYF. DNA for the CDR3: TGCGCCAGCAGCTTGGGGGGGACCCTCTACGGGCAGTACTTC.

This clonotype was observed many times. The chain couples TRBV28 to TRBJ2-1, with TRBD1 matching 8 bases. This CDR3 spans 15 amino acids. Per the germline V gene, CDR1 is MDHEN and CDR2 is SYDVKM. J lost 6 bases, V lost 2 bases, and 6 bases had no gene match. For the CDR3, the DNA is TGTGCCAGCAGTTTAGTTGTGACAGGGGTCAATGAGCAGTTCTTC. Amino acids: CASSLVVTGVNEQFF.

The sample holds many counts of this clonotype. The chain recombines TRBV2 with TRBJ2-7, with 7 bases aligning to TRBD1. The CDR3 consists of 13 residues. With 7 bases clipped from V and 7 bases from J, the junction kept 10 bases outside the gene matches. Germline loops: CDR1 SNHLY, CDR2 FYNNEI. The CDR3 loop reads CASTRQGWDEQYF. In DNA, the CDR3 is TGTGCCAGCACCCGACAGGGCTGGGATGAGCAGTACTTC. Full variable domain (rest looked up from reference TRBV2 and TRBJ2-7): EPEVTQTPSHQVTQMGQEVILRCVPISNHLYFYWYRQILGQKVEFLVSFYNNEISEKSEIFDDQFSVERPDGSNFTLKIRSTKLEDSAMYFCASTRQGWDEQYFGPGTRLTVT.

This clonotype was seen more than once but under ten times. The chain links TRBV2 to TRBJ2-7; D is perhaps TRBD2 (6 bases). V lost 4 bases, J lost 2 bases, and 6 bases lay in between. Germline loops: CDR1 SNHLY, CDR2 FYNNEI. CDR3 length: 12 residues. The CDR3 is CASSASAYEQYF. CDR3 bases: TGTGCCAGCAGTGCTAGCGCCTACGAGCAGTACTTC.

This clonotype was counted at least ten times. The CDR3 DNA reads as TGTGCCAGCAGCTTGTGGGATGAGCAGTTCTTC. It specifies CASSLWDEQFF. The gene calls are TRBV7-8 and TRBJ2-1; D ambiguous. Germline V CDR1 and CDR2: SGHVS, FQNEAQ. This CDR3 spans 11 amino acids. The V end lost 3 bases, the J end lost 8 bases, and 5 bases lay between the germline ends.